This TCR beta chain originates from a study of technical replicates of blood from a handful of donors. This clone was counted a single time. J gave up 3 bases and V 5 bases, and 2 bases lay outside the gene matches. This CDR3 comprises 13 residues. From germline, CDR1 is SEHNR and CDR2 FQNEAQ (reference sequence). Clones were read by immunoSEQ multiplex PCR, and TCRdb kept only the in-frame ones, dropping some. The table lists 76,000 or so clones, 75% to 95% of them singletons. The receptor's source is a human donor in good health. V is TRBV7-9 and J is TRBJ1-1, with 8 bases that match TRBD1. Sequences were obtained from T cells isolated from PBMCs. CDR3 region: CASSGQGYTEAFF. The DNA of the CDR3 is TGTGCCAGCAGCGGACAGGGATACACTGAAGCTTTCTTT.